A single sample is the source of the 23 T cell receptor beta chains below, sequenced in a study of blood T cell repertoires in COVID-19. TCRdb's table, derived via immunoSEQ multiplex PCR, lists solely in-frame clones and lacks some. The data contain 100,000 or so clones, roughly 85% of them singletons. Specimen: peripheral blood. The receptors derive from a woman between 70 and 85 years old with active or convalescent COVID-19.

The chain is built from TRBV4-3 and TRBJ1-2; TRBD1 matches 9 bases. Germline CDR1 and CDR2: LGHNA and YSLEER. The CDR3 has 15 residues. The V gene end was trimmed by 0 bases and the J gene end by 5 bases; junction bases not matched to a gene: 4. The CDR3 region is CASSQEGQGAYGYTF. The CDR3 DNA is TGCGCCAGCAGCCAAGAGGGACAGGGAGCGTATGGCTACACCTTC.

The chain is built from TRBV24-1 and TRBJ2-1; 8 positions match TRBD2. V lost 5 bases to trimming and J lost 5 bases; unmatched junction nucleotides: 10. The CDR3 spans 16 residues. CDR1 is KGHDR, CDR2 SFDVKD, per germline. CDR3 sequence reads: CATSVSGTRSDNEQFF. The CDR3 region has the DNA TGTGCCACCAGTGTCTCCGGGACTAGATCCGACAATGAGCAGTTCTTC.

This clone was seen a few times. Other DNA sequences in this sample translate to the same CDR3. This chain links TRBV5-1 with TRBJ1-6; D call uncertain. Germline V gene sequence: CDR1 SGHRS, CDR2 YFSETQ. The germline V and J ends were trimmed by 0 bases and 5 bases, with 9 bases remaining between them. CDR3 length equals 15 residues. The CDR3 DNA follows: TGCGCCAGCAGCTTGGCCGATAGAAATAATTCACCCCTCCACTTT. It codes for CASSLADRNNSPLHF.

This clone was recorded once. The CDR3 is CASSEPGGALYEQYF. The CDR3, as DNA: TGTGCCAGCTCAGAACCAGGGGGAGCTCTCTACGAGCAGTACTTC. The chain couples TRBV18 to TRBJ2-7; 7 bases match TRBD1. V lost 5 bases to trimming and J lost 3 bases; unmatched junction nucleotides: 10. This CDR3 has 15 residues. CDR1 and CDR2 (germline): KGHSH, LQKENI.

V is TRBV6-2 or TRBV6-3 and J is TRBJ2-1; TRBD1 matches 9 bases. Looked up from germline, CDR1 is MNHEY and CDR2 is SVGEGT. V gave up 6 bases and J gave up 6 bases; unmatched junction bases: 9. This CDR3 contains 15 residues. The CDR3 loop reads CASSTGQGIFNEQFF. CDR3 bases: TGTGCCAGCAGCACCGGACAGGGGATATTCAATGAGCAGTTCTTC.

V and J are TRBV19 and TRBJ1-1, with D hard to call. This CDR3 spans 14 amino acids. V was trimmed by 9 bases and J by 3 bases, leaving 17 bases between them. From germline, CDR1 is LNHDA and CDR2 SQIVND (reference sequence). The CDR3 is CASHKRAEDTEAFF. The CDR3 bases are TGTGCCAGCCACAAACGGGCGGAGGACACTGAAGCTTTCTTT.

The chain uses TRBV5-1 and TRBJ1-1; TRBD1 agrees at 9 bases. This CDR3 comprises 14 residues. J lost 6 bases, V lost 4 bases, and 7 bases had no gene match. Germline CDR1 SGHRS, CDR2 YFSETQ. The CDR3 sequence: CASSKTGGSPEAFF. DNA of the CDR3: TGCGCCAGCAGCAAGACAGGGGGTTCACCTGAAGCTTTCTTT.

The gene calls are TRBV5-1 and TRBJ2-1, with 13 nucleotides matching TRBD2. The CDR3 spans 18 residues. The junction had 14 bases not matched to a gene; V was cut back by 4 bases and J by 7 bases. Germline-derived CDR1 and CDR2 are SGHRS and YFSETQ. The CDR3 DNA is TGCGCCAGCAGCCGCATACTAGCGGGGGGGCGAGCCGGAAATGAGCAGTTCTTC. Residues: CASSRILAGGRAGNEQFF. The variable domain in full, with the rest retrieved from reference TRBV5-1 and TRBJ2-1, is KAGVTQTPRYLIKTRGQQVTLSCSPISGHRSVSWYQQTPGQGLQFLFEYFSETQRNKGNFPGRFSGRQFSNSRSEMNVSTLELGDSALYLCASSRILAGGRAGNEQFFGPGTRLTVL.

The genes are TRBV19 and TRBJ2-2; 9 bases are shared with TRBD2. The CDR3 has 15 residues. Germline V lookup: CDR1 LNHDA, CDR2 SQIVND (reference sequence). The ends lost 4 bases at V and 4 bases at J; junction bases unmatched: 4. For the CDR3, the DNA is TGTGCCAGTAGTACGCTAGCGGGGATCACCGGGGAGCTGTTTTTT. This encodes CASSTLAGITGELFF.

This clone was seen only a few times. J is TRBJ1-1 and V is TRBV5-5; D is possibly TRBD1 (5 bases). CDR3 size: 13 residues. Trimming removed 4 bases at V and 3 bases at J, with 10 bases between. The germline gives CDR1 SGHKS, CDR2 YYEKEE (reference sequence). In DNA form, the CDR3 reads TGTGCCAGCAGCCCCCGGGGGTACACTGAAGCTTTCTTT. It codes for CASSPRGYTEAFF.

This clone was picked up one time. The chain is built from TRBV3-1 (or the pseudogene TRBV3-2) and TRBJ1-5; D unresolved. The CDR3 is 15 amino acids. CDR1 LGHDT and CDR2 YNNKEL come from the germline V gene (reference sequence). V was trimmed by 1 base and J by 3 bases, leaving 10 bases between them. The CDR3 DNA sequence: TGTGCCAGCAGCCAAGGTTCAGAAAACAATCAGCCCCAGCATTTT. Protein product: CASSQGSENNQPQHF.

The J gene is TRBJ1-3, the V gene TRBV6-5; D is unclear. Per germline, CDR1 MNHEY and CDR2 SVGAGI. CDR3 length equals 14 residues. V shed 4 bases and J shed 9 bases, with 16 bases lying between them. CDR3 sequence: CASSLFAGSLTIYF. As DNA, the CDR3 is TGTGCCAGCAGTTTGTTTGCCGGGTCGCTCACCATATATTTT.

The CDR3 reads CASSIGRKSNEQFF. Written as DNA, the CDR3 is TGTGCCAGTAGTATTGGTAGAAAAAGCAATGAGCAGTTCTTC. The chain carries TRBV19 and TRBJ2-1; unclear D gene. The CDR3 length is 14 residues. The ends were cut back, 3 bases at V and 6 bases at J, with 12 bases in the middle. Germline V gives CDR1 LNHDA, CDR2 SQIVND (reference sequence).

CDR3 in amino acids: CATSDSSTDTQYF. CDR3 in DNA: TGCGCCACCTCGGACAGTAGCACAGATACGCAGTATTTT. The V and J genes are TRBV5-1 and TRBJ2-3, with a possible D match to TRBD1 (6 bases). Germline V gives CDR1 SGHRS, CDR2 YFSETQ. The CDR3 is 13 residues long. The germline V and J ends were trimmed by 9 bases and 0 bases, with 11 bases remaining between them.

The chain recombines TRBV11-3 with TRBJ2-1; 7 positions agree with TRBD2. The germline gives CDR1 SGHNT, CDR2 YENEEA. V gave up 2 bases and J gave up 3 bases; unmatched junction bases: 13. This CDR3 comprises 18 residues. CDR3 in DNA: TGTGCCAGCAGCTTATCCCTTGGGGGGGGGTTTTGCTACAATGAGCAGTTCTTC. Its protein product is CASSLSLGGGFCYNEQFF. Supplemented by reference TRBV11-3 and TRBJ2-1, the full variable domain reads EAGVVQSPRYKIIEKKQPVAFWCNPISGHNTLYWYLQNLGQGPELLIRYENEEAVDDSQLPKDRFSAERLKGVDSTLKIQPAELGDSAVYLCASSLSLGGGFCYNEQFFGPGTRLTVL.

J is TRBJ2-3 and V is TRBV7-2; the D gene is possibly TRBD2 (5 bases). Germline V gene data show CDR1 as SGHTA and CDR2 as FQGNSA. There are 13 residues in the CDR3. V was shortened by 5 bases and J by 5 bases, with 11 bases between the two germline ends. The CDR3 reads CASSQNAGDTQYF. The CDR3 nucleotides are TGTGCCAGCAGCCAGAATGCGGGAGATACGCAGTATTTT.

V gene TRBV11-2 combines with J gene TRBJ1-1, with TRBD1 matching 7 bases. Germline CDR1 reads SGHAT; CDR2 reads FQNNGV. The CDR3 has 13 amino acids. Unmatched junction bases numbered 8, after V lost 5 bases and J lost 8 bases. In nucleotides, the CDR3 is TGTGCCAGCAGCATAGGACAGGCCCAAGAAGCTTTCTTT. This sequence encodes CASSIGQAQEAFF.

V usage is TRBV10-1 and J usage is TRBJ2-3, with D hard to call. This CDR3 spans 16 amino acids. Germline V gives CDR1 WNHNN, CDR2 SYGVQD (reference sequence). The V gene lost 6 bases and the J gene lost 0 bases, with 16 bases spanning the gap. This chain's CDR3 is CASRQSGQASTDTQYF. CDR3 bases: TGCGCCAGCAGACAGTCCGGTCAGGCAAGCACAGATACGCAGTATTTT.

The V gene is TRBV7-6, the J gene TRBJ2-3; tentative D call: TRBD2 (6 bases). The V and J ends lost 5 bases and 5 bases respectively, with 14 bases between them. The germline V gene has CDR1 SGHVS and CDR2 FNYEAQ. The CDR3 extends over 14 amino acids. CDR3 in DNA: TGTGCCAGCAGCAACAGCGGGCAGGGAGATACGCAGTATTTT. It yields the protein CASSNSGQGDTQYF.

The J gene is TRBJ2-6, the V gene TRBV18, with TRBD1 matching over 10 bases. Trimming cost V 2 bases and J 4 bases; bases outside gene matches: 5. This CDR3 comprises 17 residues. Germline values: CDR1 KGHSH, CDR2 LQKENI. CDR3 residues: CASSPRTGGTGANVLTF. DNA for the CDR3: TGTGCCAGCTCACCAAGGACAGGGGGAACAGGGGCCAACGTCCTGACTTTC.

CDR3 in amino acids: CASKIRGGFGETQYF. In DNA, the CDR3 is TGTGCCAGTAAAATCAGAGGGGGCTTCGGGGAGACCCAGTACTTC. The chain is built from TRBV28 and TRBJ2-5, with 7 bases aligning to TRBD1. This CDR3 contains 15 residues. From germline, CDR1 is MDHEN and CDR2 SYDVKM. V shed 9 bases and J 5 bases; nucleotides not matched to a gene: 15. The full variable domain, with the rest looked up from reference TRBV28 and TRBJ2-5, is DVKVTQSSRYLVKRTGEKVFLECVQDMDHENMFWYRQDPGLGLRLIYFSYDVKMKEKGDIPEGYSVSREKKERFSLILESASTNQTSMYLCASKIRGGFGETQYFGPGTRLLVL.

This sequence joins TRBV5-4 and TRBJ2-1; maybe TRBD2 (6 bases). The CDR3 has 15 amino acids. Per germline, CDR1 SGHNT and CDR2 YYREEE (reference sequence). The germline V and J ends were trimmed by 0 bases and 0 bases, with 7 bases remaining between them. Written as DNA, the CDR3 is TGTGCCAGCAGCTTGGGAGCGGGCTCCTACAATGAGCAGTTCTTC. Protein product: CASSLGAGSYNEQFF.

In this sample, this clone turned up a few times. This chain links TRBV24-1 with TRBJ1-2, with D possibly TRBD1 on 6 matching bases. Trimming removed 1 base from V and 2 bases from J, with 10 bases in between. The CDR3 totals 15 residues. The V gene's germline CDR1 is KGHDR and CDR2 SFDVKD. For the CDR3, the DNA is TGTGCCACCAGTGATTTTCCGACAGGCAACTATGGCTACACCTTC. Amino acid sequence: CATSDFPTGNYGYTF.